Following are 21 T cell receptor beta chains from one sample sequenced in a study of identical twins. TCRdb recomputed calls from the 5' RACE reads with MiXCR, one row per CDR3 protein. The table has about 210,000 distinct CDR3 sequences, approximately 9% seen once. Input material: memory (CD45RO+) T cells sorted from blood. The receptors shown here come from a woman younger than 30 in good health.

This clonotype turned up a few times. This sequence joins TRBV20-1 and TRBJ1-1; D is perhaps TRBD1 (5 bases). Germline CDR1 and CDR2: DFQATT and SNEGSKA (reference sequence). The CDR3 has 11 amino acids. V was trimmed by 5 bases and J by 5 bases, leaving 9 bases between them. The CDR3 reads CSADWGTEAFF. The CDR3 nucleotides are TGCAGTGCTGACTGGGGGACTGAAGCTTTCTTT.

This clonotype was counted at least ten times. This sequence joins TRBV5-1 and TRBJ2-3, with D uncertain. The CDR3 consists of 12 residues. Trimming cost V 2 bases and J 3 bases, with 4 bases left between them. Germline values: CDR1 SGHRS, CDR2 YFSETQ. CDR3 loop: CASSFQTDTQYF. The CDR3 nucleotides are TGCGCCAGCAGCTTCCAGACAGATACGCAGTATTTT.

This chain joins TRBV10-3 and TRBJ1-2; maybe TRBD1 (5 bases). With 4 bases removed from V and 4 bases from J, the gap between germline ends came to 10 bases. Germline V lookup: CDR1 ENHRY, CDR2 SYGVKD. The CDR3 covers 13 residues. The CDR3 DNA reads TGTGCCATCAGTGGACAGTCCGGCTATGGCTACACCTTC. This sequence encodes CAISGQSGYGYTF.

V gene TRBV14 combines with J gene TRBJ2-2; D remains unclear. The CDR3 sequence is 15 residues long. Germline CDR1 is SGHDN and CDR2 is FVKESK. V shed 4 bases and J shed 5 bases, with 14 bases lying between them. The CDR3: CASSPLESWTGELFF. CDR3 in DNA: TGTGCCAGCAGCCCTCTGGAGTCCTGGACCGGGGAGCTGTTTTTT.

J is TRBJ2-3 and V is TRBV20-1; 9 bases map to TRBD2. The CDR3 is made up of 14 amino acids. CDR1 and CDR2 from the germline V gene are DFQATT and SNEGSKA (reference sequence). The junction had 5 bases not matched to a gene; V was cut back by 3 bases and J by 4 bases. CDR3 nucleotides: TGCAGTGCTAGGGCGGGAGGGTATCCAGATACGCAGTATTTT. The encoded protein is CSARAGGYPDTQYF.

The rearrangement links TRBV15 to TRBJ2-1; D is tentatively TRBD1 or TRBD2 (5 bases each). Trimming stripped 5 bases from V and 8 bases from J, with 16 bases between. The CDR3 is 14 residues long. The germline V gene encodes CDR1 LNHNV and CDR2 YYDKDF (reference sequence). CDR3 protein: CATSVKPRGDEQFF. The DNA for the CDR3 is TGTGCCACCAGCGTAAAACCCCGGGGCGATGAGCAGTTCTTC. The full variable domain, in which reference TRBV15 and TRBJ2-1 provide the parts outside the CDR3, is DAMVIQNPRYQVTQFGKPVTLSCSQTLNHNVMYWYQQKSSQAPKLLFHYYDKDFNNEADTPDNFQSRRPNTSFCFLDIRSPGLGDTAMYLCATSVKPRGDEQFFGPGTRLTVL.

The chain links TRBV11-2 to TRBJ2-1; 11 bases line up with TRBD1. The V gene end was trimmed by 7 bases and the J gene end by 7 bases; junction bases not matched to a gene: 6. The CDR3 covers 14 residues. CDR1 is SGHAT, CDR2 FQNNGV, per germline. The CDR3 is CASTRTGGENEQFF. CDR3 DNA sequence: TGTGCCAGCACCCGGACAGGGGGCGAGAATGAGCAGTTCTTC.

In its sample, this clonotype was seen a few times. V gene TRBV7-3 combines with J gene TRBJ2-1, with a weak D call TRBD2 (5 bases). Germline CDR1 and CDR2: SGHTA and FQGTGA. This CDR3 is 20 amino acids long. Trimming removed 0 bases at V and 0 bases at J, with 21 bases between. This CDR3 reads CASSLTAGRAAPSSYNEQFF. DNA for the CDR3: TGTGCCAGCAGCTTAACAGCCGGGCGGGCCGCGCCTAGCTCCTACAATGAGCAGTTCTTC. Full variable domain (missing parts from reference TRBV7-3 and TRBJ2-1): GAGVSQTPSNKVTEKGKYVELRCDPISGHTALYWYRQSLGQGPEFLIYFQGTGAADDSGLPNDRFFAVRPEGSVSTLKIQRTERGDSAVYLCASSLTAGRAAPSSYNEQFFGPGTRLTVL.

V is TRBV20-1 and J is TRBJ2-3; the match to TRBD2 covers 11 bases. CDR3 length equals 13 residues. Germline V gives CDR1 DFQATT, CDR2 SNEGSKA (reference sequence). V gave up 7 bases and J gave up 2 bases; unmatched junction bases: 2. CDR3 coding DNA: TGCAGTGGACTAGCGGGGCTCACAGATACGCAGTATTTT. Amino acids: CSGLAGLTDTQYF.

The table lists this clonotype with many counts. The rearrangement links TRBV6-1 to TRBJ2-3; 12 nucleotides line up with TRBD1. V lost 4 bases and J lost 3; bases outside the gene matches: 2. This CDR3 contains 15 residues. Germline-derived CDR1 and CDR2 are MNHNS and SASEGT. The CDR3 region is CASSGGQGATDTQYF. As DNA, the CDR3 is TGTGCCAGCAGTGGGGGACAGGGGGCAACAGATACGCAGTATTTT.

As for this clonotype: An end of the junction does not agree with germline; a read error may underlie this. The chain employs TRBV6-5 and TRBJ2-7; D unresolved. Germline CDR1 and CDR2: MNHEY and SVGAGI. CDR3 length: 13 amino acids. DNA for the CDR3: TGTGCCAGCAGTACTCACCCAGACCACGAGCGGTACTTC. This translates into CASSTHPDHERYF.

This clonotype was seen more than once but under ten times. Here the CDR3 DNA reads TGTGCCAGTCTCGAGCGGGGGGGCTTGGAGACCCAGTACTTC. It is translated as CASLERGGLETQYF. The chain links TRBV6-1 to TRBJ2-5; 10 positions match TRBD2. J lost 5 bases, V lost 9 bases, and 9 bases had no gene match. Germline-derived CDR1 and CDR2 are MNHNS and SASEGT. The CDR3 has 14 residues.

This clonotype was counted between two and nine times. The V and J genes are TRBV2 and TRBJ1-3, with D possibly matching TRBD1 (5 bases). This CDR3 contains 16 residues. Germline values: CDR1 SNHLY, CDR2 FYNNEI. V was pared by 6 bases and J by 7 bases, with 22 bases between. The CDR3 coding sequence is TGTGCCAGCAGACCCAATTCCGGGACTATTAGGAACACCATATATTTT. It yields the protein CASRPNSGTIRNTIYF.

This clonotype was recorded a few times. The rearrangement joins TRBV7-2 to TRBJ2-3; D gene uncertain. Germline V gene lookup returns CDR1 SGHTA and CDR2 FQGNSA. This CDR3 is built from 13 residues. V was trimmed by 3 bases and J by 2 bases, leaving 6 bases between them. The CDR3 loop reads CASSFENTDTQYF. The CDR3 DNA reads TGTGCCAGCAGCTTTGAGAACACAGATACGCAGTATTTT.

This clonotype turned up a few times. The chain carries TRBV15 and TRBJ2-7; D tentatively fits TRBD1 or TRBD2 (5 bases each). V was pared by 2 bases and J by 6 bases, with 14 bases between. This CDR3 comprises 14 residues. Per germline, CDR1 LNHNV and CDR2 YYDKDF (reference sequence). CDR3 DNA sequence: TGTGCCACCAGCAGAACGGGGCCCGGCTCCGAGCAGTACTTC. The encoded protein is CATSRTGPGSEQYF. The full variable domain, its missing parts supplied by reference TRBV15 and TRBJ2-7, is DAMVIQNPRYQVTQFGKPVTLSCSQTLNHNVMYWYQQKSSQAPKLLFHYYDKDFNNEADTPDNFQSRRPNTSFCFLDIRSPGLGDTAMYLCATSRTGPGSEQYFGPGTRLTVT.

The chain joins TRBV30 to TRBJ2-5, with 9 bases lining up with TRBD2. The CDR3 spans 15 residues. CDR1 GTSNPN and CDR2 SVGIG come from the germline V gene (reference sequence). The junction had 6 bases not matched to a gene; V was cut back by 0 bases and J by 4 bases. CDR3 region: CAWSVSGGRVETQYF. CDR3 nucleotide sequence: TGTGCCTGGAGTGTCAGTGGCGGGAGGGTAGAGACCCAGTACTTC.

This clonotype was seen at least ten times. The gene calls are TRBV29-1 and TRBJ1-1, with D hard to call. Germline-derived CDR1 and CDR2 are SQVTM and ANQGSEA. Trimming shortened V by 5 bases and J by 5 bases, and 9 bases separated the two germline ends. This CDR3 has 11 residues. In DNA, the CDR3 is TGCAGCGTTAGCACGGGGACTGAAGCTTTCTTT. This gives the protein CSVSTGTEAFF.

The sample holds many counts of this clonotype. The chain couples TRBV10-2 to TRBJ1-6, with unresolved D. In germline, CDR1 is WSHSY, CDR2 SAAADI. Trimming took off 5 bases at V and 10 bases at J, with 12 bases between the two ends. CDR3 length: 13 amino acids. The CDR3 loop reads CASSYALGSPLHF. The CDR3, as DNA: TGCGCCAGCAGTTACGCATTGGGGTCACCCCTCCACTTT.

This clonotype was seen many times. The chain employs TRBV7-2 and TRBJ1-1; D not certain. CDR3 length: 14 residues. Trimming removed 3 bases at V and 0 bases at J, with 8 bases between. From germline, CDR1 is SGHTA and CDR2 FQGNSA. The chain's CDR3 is CASSLGILNTEAFF. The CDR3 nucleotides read TGTGCCAGCAGCTTGGGAATCCTGAACACTGAAGCTTTCTTT.

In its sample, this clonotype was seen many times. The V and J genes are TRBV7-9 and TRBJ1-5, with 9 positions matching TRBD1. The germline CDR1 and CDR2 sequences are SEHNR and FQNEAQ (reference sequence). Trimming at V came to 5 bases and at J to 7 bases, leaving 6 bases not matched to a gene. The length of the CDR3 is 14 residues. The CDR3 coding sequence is TGTGCCAGCAGCGCTCCGGGACAGGGACAGCCCCAGCATTTT. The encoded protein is CASSAPGQGQPQHF.

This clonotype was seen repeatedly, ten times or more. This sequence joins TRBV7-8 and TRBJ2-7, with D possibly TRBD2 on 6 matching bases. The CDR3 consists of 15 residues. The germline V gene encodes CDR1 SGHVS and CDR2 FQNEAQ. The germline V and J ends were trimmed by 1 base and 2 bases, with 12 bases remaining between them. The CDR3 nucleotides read TGTGCCAGCAGCTTAGGGTCTAGCGTAGCCTACGAGCAGTACTTC. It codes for CASSLGSSVAYEQYF.